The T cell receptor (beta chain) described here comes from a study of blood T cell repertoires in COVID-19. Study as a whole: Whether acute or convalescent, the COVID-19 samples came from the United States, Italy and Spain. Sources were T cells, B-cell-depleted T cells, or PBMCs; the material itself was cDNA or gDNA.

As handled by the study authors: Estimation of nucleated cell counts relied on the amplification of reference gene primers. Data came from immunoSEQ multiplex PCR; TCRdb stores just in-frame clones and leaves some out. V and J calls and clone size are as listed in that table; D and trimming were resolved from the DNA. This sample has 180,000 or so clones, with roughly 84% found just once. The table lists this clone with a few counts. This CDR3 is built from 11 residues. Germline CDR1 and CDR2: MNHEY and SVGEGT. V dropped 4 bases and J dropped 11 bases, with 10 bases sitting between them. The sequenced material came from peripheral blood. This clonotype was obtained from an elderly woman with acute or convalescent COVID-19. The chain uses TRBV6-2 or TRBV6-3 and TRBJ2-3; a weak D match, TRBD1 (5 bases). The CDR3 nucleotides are TGTGCCAGCAGTTTCCAGGACAAGCAGTATTTT. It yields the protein CASSFQDKQYF.